This paragraph reports one T cell receptor (beta chain). This specimen belongs to a study of cytomegalovirus exposure and HLA in healthy donors. Researchers ran the PCR with 60 Vbeta and 13 Jbeta primers. Some clones are missing from TCRdb's copy, which holds only in-frame ones; the method was immunoSEQ multiplex PCR. Of about 140,000 clones listed, about 85% are singletons. CDR1 and CDR2 from the germline V gene are MNHEY and SVGAGI. The CDR3 is 14 amino acids. The V gene lost 5 bases and the J gene lost 5 bases, with 14 bases spanning the gap. The sample consisted of PBMCs. This sequence was found in a female donor in good health and CMV-seronegative. This chain links TRBV6-5 with TRBJ2-3; tentatively, D is TRBD1 (5 bases). CDR3: CASSRTLKGDTQYF. The CDR3 DNA follows: TGTGCCAGCAGTCGGACACTAAAGGGAGATACGCAGTATTTT.